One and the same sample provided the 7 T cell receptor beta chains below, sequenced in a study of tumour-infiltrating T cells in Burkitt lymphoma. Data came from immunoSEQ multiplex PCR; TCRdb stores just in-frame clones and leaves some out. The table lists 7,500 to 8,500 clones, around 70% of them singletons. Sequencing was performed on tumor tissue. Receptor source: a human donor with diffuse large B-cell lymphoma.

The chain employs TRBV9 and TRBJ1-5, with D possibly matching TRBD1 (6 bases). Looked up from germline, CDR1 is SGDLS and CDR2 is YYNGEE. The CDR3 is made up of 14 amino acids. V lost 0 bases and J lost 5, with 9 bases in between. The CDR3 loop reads CASSVAPGDQPQHF. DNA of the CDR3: TGTGCCAGCAGCGTAGCACCAGGGGATCAGCCCCAGCATTTT. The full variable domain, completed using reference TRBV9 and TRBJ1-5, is DSGVTQTPKHLITATGQRVTLRCSPRSGDLSVYWYQQSLDQGLQFLIQYYNGEERAKGNILERFSAQQFPDLHSELNLSSLELGDSALYFCASSVAPGDQPQHFGDGTRLSIL.

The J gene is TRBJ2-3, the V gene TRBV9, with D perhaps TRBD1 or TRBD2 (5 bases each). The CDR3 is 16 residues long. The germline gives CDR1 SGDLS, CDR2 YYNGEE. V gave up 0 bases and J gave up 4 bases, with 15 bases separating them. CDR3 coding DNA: TGTGCCAGCAGCGTAGCTGGGACCCTCGGTGCAGATACGCAGTATTTT. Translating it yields CASSVAGTLGADTQYF.

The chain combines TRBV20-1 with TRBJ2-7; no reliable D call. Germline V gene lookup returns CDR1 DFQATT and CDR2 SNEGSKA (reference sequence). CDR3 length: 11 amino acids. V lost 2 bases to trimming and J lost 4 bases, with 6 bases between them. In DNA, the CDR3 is TGCAGTGCTAGATCCGGGTACGAGCAGTACTTC. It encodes CSARSGYEQYF.

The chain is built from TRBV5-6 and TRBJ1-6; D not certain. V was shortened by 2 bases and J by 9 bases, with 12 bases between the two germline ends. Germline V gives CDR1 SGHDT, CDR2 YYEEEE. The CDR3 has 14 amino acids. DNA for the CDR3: TGTGCCAGCAGCTTCGAGGGTGGGAGTTCACCCCTCCACTTT. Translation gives CASSFEGGSSPLHF.

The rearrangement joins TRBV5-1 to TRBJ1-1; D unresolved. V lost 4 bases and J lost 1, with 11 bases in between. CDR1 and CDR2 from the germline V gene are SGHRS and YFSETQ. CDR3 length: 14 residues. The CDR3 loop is CASSPRASNTEAFF. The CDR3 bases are TGCGCCAGCAGCCCTCGGGCCTCGAACACTGAAGCTTTCTTT.

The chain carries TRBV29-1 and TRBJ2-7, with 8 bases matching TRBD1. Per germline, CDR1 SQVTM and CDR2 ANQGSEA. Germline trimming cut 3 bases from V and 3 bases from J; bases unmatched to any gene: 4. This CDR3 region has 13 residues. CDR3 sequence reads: CSVDQGAFYEQYF. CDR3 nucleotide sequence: TGCAGCGTTGATCAGGGGGCTTTCTACGAGCAGTACTTC.

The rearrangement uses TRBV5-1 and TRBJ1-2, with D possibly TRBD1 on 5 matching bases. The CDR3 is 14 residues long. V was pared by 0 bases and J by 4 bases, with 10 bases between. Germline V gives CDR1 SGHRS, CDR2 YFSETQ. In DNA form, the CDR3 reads TGCGCCAGCAGCTTGGCCAGTCAGGGCTATGGCTACACCTTC. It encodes CASSLASQGYGYTF.